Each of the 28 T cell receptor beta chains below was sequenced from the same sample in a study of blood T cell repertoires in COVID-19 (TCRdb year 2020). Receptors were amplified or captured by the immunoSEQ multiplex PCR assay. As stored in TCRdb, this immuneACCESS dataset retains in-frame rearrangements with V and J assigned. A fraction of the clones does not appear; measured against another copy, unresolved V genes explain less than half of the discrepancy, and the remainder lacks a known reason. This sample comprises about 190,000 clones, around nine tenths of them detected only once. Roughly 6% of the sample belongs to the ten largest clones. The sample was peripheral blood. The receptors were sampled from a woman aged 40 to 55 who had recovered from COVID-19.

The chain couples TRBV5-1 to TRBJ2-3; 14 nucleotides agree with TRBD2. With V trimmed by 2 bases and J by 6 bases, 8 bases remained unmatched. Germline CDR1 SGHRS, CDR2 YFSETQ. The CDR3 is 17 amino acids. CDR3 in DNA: TGCGCCAGCAGCTTCCCCACTGGACTAGCGGGAGGCGATACGCAGTATTTT. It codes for CASSFPTGLAGGDTQYF. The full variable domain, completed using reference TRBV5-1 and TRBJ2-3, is KAGVTQTPRYLIKTRGQQVTLSCSPISGHRSVSWYQQTPGQGLQFLFEYFSETQRNKGNFPGRFSGRQFSNSRSEMNVSTLELGDSALYLCASSFPTGLAGGDTQYFGPGTRLTVL.

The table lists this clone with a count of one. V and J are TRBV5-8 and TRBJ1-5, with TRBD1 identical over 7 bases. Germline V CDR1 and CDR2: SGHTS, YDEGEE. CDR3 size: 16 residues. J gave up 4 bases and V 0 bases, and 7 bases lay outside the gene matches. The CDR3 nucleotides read TGTGCCAGCAGCTTGGTATTGGGACAGTCTAATCAGCCCCAGCATTTT. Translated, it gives CASSLVLGQSNQPQHF.

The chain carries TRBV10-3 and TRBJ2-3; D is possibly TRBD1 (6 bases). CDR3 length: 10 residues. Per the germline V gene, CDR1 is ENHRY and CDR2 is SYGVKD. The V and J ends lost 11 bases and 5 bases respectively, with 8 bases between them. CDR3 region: CAVQGDTQYF. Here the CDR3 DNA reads TGTGCCGTACAGGGAGATACGCAGTATTTT.

This chain's CDR3 is CSVGPAASRKLFF. CDR3 nucleotides: TGCAGCGTTGGTCCGGCGGCGTCTAGAAAACTGTTTTTT. The chain uses TRBV29-1 and TRBJ1-4; D unresolved. CDR1 and CDR2 (germline): SQVTM, ANQGSEA. V was cut by 4 bases and J by 10 bases, with 16 bases left in between. This CDR3 is built from 13 residues.

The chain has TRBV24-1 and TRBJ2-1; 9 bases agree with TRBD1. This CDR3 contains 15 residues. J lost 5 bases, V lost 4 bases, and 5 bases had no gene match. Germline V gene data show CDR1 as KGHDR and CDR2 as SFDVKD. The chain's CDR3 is CATSDGDRVDNEQFF. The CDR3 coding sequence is TGTGCCACCAGTGACGGGGACAGGGTCGACAATGAGCAGTTCTTC.

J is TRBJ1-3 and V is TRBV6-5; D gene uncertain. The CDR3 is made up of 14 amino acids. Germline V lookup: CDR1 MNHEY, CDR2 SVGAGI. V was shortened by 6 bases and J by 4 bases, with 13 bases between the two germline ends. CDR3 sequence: CASRPNELGNTIYF. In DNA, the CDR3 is TGTGCCAGCAGACCCAATGAACTGGGAAACACCATATATTTT.

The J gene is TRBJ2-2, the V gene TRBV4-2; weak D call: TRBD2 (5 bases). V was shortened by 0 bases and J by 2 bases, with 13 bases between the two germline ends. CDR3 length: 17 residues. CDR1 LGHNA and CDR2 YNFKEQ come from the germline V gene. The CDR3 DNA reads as TGTGCCAGCAGCCAAGAAGGTGGGCTAGCTAACACCGGGGAGCTGTTTTTT. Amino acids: CASSQEGGLANTGELFF.

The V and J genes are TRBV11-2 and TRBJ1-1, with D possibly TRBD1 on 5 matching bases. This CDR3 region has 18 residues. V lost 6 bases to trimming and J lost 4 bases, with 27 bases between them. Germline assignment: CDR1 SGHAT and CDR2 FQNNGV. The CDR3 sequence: CASSRLTGIGTGVTEAFF. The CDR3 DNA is TGTGCCAGCAGTCGCCTTACAGGAATTGGGACTGGGGTCACTGAAGCTTTCTTT.

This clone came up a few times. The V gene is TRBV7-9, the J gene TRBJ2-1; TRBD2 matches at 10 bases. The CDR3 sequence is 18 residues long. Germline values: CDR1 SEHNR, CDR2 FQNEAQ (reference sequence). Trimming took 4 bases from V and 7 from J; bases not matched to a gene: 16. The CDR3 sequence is CASSSNVGLSGRVNEQFF. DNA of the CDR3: TGTGCCAGCAGCTCAAACGTGGGGTTAAGCGGGAGGGTAAATGAGCAGTTCTTC.

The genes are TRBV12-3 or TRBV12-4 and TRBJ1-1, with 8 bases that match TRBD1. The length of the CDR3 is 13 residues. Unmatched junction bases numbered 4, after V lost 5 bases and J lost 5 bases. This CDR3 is CASSPQGETEAFF. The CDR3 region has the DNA TGTGCCAGCAGTCCACAGGGGGAAACTGAAGCTTTCTTT.

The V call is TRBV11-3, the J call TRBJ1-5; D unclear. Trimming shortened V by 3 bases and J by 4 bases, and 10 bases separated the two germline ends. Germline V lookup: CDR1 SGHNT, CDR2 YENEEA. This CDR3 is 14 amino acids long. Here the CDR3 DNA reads TGTGCCAGCAGCTTTATCACAGATAATCAGCCCCAGCATTTT. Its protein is CASSFITDNQPQHF.

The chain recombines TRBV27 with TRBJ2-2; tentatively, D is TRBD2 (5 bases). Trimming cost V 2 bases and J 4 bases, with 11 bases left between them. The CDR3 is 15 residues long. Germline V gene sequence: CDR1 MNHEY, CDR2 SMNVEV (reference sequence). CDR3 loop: CASSLGLAVTGELFF. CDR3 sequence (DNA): TGTGCCAGCAGTTTAGGGCTAGCCGTCACCGGGGAGCTGTTTTTT.

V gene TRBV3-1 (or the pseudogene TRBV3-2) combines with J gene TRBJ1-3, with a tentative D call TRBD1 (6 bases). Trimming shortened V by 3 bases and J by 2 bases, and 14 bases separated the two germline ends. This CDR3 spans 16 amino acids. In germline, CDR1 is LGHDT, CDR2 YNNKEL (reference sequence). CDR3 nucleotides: TGTGCCAGCAGCCACGCCCAGGGGTTTGCTGGAAACACCATATATTTT. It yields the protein CASSHAQGFAGNTIYF.

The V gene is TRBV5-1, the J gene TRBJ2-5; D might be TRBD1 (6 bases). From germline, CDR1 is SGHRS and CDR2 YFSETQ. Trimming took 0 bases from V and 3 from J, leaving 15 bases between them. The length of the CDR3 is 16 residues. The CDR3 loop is CASSLAGAGAKETQYF. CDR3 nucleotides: TGCGCCAGCAGCTTGGCCGGGGCAGGGGCCAAAGAGACCCAGTACTTC.

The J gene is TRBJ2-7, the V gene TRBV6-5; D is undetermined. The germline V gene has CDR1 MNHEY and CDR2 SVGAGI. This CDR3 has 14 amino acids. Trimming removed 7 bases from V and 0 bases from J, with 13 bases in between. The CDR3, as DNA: TGTGCCAGCACACTAACTCCTGGCTCCTACGAGCAGTACTTC. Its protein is CASTLTPGSYEQYF.

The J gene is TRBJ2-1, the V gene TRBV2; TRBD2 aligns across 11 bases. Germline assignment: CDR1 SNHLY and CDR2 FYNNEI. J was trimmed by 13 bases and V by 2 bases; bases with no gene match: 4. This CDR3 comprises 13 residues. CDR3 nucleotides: TGTGCCAGCAGTGAAATAGCGGGAGGGCCCCAGTTCTTC. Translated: CASSEIAGGPQFF. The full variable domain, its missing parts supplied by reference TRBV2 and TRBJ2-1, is EPEVTQTPSHQVTQMGQEVILRCVPISNHLYFYWYRQILGQKVEFLVSFYNNEISEKSEIFDDQFSVERPDGSNFTLKIRSTKLEDSAMYFCASSEIAGGPQFFGPGTRLTVL.

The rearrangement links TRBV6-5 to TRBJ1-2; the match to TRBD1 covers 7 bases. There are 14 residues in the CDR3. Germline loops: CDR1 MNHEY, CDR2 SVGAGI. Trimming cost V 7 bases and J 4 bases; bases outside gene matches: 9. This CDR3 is CASNLDRLAYGYTF. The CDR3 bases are TGTGCCAGCAACCTGGACAGGTTGGCCTATGGCTACACCTTC.

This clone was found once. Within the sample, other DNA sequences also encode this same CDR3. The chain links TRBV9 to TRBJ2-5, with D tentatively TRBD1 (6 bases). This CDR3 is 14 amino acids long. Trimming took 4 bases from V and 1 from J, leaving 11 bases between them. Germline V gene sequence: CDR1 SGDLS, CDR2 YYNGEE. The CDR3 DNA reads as TGTGCCAGCAGCCCCGGGACAATCCAAGAGACCCAGTACTTC. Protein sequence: CASSPGTIQETQYF. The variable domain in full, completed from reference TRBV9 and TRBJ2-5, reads DSGVTQTPKHLITATGQRVTLRCSPRSGDLSVYWYQQSLDQGLQFLIQYYNGEERAKGNILERFSAQQFPDLHSELNLSSLELGDSALYFCASSPGTIQETQYFGPGTRLLVL.

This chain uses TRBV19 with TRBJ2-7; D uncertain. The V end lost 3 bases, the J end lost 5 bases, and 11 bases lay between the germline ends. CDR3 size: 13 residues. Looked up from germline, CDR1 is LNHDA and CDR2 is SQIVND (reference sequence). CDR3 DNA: TGTGCCAGTAGTATCACGGGTACCCACGAGCAGTACTTC. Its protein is CASSITGTHEQYF.

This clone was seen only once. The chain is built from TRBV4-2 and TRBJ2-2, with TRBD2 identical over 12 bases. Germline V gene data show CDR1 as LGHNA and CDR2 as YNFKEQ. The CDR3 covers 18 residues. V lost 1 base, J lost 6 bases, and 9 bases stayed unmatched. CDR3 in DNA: TGTGCCAGCAGCCAAGCGACTAGCGGGGGTCCCTTCGCCGGGGAGCTGTTTTTT. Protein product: CASSQATSGGPFAGELFF.

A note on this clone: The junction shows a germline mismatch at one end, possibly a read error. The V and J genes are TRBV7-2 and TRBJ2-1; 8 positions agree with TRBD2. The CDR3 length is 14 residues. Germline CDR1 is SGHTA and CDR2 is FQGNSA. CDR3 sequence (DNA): TGTGCCAGCAGCTTAGAAACCTCGAGCGGGAGTGGTATCTTC. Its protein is CASSLETSSGSGIF. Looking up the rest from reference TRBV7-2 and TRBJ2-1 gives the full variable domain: GAGVSQSPSNKVTEKGKDVELRCDPISGHTALYWYRQSLGQGLEFLIYFQGNSAPDKSGLPSDRFSAERTGGSVSTLTIQRTQQEDSAVYLCASSLETSSGSGIFGPGTRLTVL.

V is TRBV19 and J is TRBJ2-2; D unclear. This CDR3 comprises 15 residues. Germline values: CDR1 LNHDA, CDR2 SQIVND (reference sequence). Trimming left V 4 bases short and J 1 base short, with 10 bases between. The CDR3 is CASSRPILNTGELFF. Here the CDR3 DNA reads TGTGCCAGTAGTAGGCCAATTCTGAACACCGGGGAGCTGTTTTTT.

For the CDR3, the DNA is TGTGCCAGCTCACCCACGGACAAGGGCGGGGAGCTGTTTTTT. Translating it yields CASSPTDKGGELFF. This chain links TRBV18 with TRBJ2-2; possibly TRBD1 for D (5 bases). The germline V gene has CDR1 KGHSH and CDR2 LQKENI. The CDR3 is made up of 14 amino acids. Deletions cut 3 bases from V and 7 bases from J, with 12 bases between.

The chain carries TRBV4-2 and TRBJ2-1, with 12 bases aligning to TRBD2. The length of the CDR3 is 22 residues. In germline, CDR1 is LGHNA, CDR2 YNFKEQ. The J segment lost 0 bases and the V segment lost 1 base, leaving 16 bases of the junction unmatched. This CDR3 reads CASSQVERARTSGMSSYNEQFF. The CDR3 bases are TGTGCCAGCAGCCAAGTTGAAAGGGCTCGGACTAGCGGGATGAGCTCCTACAATGAGCAGTTCTTC.

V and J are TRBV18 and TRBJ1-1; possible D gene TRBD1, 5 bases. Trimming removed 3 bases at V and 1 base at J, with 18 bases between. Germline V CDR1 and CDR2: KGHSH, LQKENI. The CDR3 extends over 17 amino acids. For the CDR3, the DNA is TGTGCCAGCTCACCTTTTACTATGGGCCAGGGGAACACTGAAGCTTTCTTT. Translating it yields CASSPFTMGQGNTEAFF.

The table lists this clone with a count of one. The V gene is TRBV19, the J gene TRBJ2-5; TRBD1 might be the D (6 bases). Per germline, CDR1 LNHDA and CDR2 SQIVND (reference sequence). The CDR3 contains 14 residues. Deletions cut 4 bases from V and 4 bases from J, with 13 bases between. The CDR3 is CASSRTGTTETQYF. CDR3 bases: TGTGCCAGTAGTAGAACCGGGACAACAGAGACCCAGTACTTC.

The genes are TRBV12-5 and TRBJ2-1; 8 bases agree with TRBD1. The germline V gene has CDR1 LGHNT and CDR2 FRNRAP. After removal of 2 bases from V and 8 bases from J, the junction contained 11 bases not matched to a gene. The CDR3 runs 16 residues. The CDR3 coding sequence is TGTGCTAGTGGTTTGCCCGGGACAGGTCGTACGTATGAGCAGTTCTTC. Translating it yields CASGLPGTGRTYEQFF.

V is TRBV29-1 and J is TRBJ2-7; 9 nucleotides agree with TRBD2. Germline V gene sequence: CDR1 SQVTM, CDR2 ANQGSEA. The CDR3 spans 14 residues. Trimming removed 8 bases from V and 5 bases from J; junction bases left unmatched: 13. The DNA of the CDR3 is TGCAGCTTTGCCCGTAGCGGGAGCTTCAACGAGCAGTACTTC. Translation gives CSFARSGSFNEQYF.